This paragraph reports one TCR beta chain. No cognate antigen has been identified for it. No much larger clone exists at a distance of one base, and base qualities are not known. Rearranged TRB sequences spanning V, D and J segments were amplified in a multiplex touch-down PCR with a mixed TRB-A/B primer pool. Two consecutive PCR reactions with Phusion HS II polymerase added Illumina adapters and sample indices to the amplicons. The amplicons were purified from gel with the NucleoSpin Gel and PCR Clean-up kit and then assessed with Qubit and an Agilent 2100 Bioanalyzer. Libraries were sequenced on an Illumina MiSeq using 600-cycle, single-indexed, paired-end runs. The authors' analysis ran thus. MiXCR versions 2.12 and 3.0.5 were used to process the TRB sequences. A clone was defined as each unique CDR3 nucleotide sequence, and only productive sequences supported by at least two reads were kept. Shannon diversity, evenness, clonality (one minus evenness), and alpha-parameterized diversity profiles from alpha 0 to 5 were included as repertoire metrics. Generation probabilities of clones in paired pre- and post-chemotherapy samples were computed with the IGoR algorithm. TCRdb reran the public reads through fastp at Q25 and MiXCR, keeping productive beta chains. One record per CDR3 amino acid sequence lists the most common genes and DNA. The V and J calls were determined by TCRdb, not by the authors. Present in this sample are approximately 3,300 distinct CDR3 sequences, 20% to 25% of which were seen just once. The leading ten clones occupy around 12% of the sample.

Based on the germline V gene, the CDR1 and CDR2 sequences are MNHEY and SVGEGT. From V the trimming removes 10 bases and from J it removes 4 bases, while the gene matches leave 10 bases of the junction unaccounted for. The CDR3 spans 15 residues, from the cysteine through the phenylalanine. The DNA shown is the 45-base CDR3, in frame from base 1. Genomic DNA extracted from peripheral blood, rather than sorted cells or RNA, was used as the source for amplification of TCR beta rearrangements. This entry is derived from a study of T cell repertoires in aging, cancer and after chemotherapy (dated 2019 in TCRdb). About the study as a whole: Six donor age groups were covered, ranging from 30 or younger up to 70 or older, and each group contained at least three individuals. The complete dataset included some 9 million TCR reads. To look at immunoaging and at how T cells reconstitute after chemotherapy, the study profiled TCR beta repertoires in peripheral blood from both healthy donors and cancer patients. In the solid tumor group, the paired samples taken before and after chemotherapy came from brain tumor (glioblastoma) patients given temozolomide-based therapy. The cohort comprised 218 cancer patients, more than 85 with hematological and over 110 with solid cancers, plus 95 healthy donors as a reference group. Broad study findings and their caveats: Declining TCR diversity with age in healthy donors was mainly explained by loss of richness; in cancer patients, loss of evenness also contributed. The authors noted that the repertoire data do not allow conclusions about immunological memory after chemotherapy. In both cancer cohorts, the median generation probability rose over the chemotherapy interval, which suggests that the repertoire was reconstituted through rebound thymic output. Significantly lower blood TCR diversity and higher clonality were observed in untreated patients with hematological or solid cancers than in age-matched healthy donors.

This clonotype was sampled from a human donor with a solid tumor. The chain joins TRBV6-2 or TRBV6-3 to TRBJ2-3, with 11 bases matching TRBD1. The source material was blood. The CDR3 sequence is CAISLQGQGADTQYF. The DNA sequence is TGTGCCATCAGCCTGCAGGGACAGGGGGCAGATACGCAGTATTTT.